This T cell receptor beta chain was captured in a study of cytomegalovirus exposure and HLA in healthy donors. Study-wide results and limits: The number of N-insertions in an Asian-associated ancestry cluster was reportedly below the approximately 700-donor mean in a later analysis. Based on reports, TCR beta sequences accurately predicted HLA-A and HLA-B alleles for most subjects. Data from an earlier analysis indicated that most TCR beta V segments were productive either about 90% or about 30% of the time.

This CDR3 spans 17 amino acids. Looked up from germline, CDR1 is SGHRS and CDR2 is YFSETQ. Losses at the gene ends were 4 bases for V and 2 bases for J; bases not matched to a gene: 5. PCR primers comprised 60 Vbeta and 13 Jbeta primers. The assay was immunoSEQ multiplex PCR, and TCRdb's table has in-frame clones only and misses some. The sample lists under 150,000 clones; about 61% were seen once. Of note for this clone: The antigen is unknown.

The chain carries TRBV5-1 and TRBJ2-2; 13 bases are a match to TRBD2. Material: PBMCs. The sequence was collected from a young man in good health and CMV-seropositive. CDR3 in DNA: TGCGCCAGCAGCCCCGGGACTAGCGGGACCAACACCGGGGAGCTGTTTTTT. It translates to CASSPGTSGTNTGELFF.